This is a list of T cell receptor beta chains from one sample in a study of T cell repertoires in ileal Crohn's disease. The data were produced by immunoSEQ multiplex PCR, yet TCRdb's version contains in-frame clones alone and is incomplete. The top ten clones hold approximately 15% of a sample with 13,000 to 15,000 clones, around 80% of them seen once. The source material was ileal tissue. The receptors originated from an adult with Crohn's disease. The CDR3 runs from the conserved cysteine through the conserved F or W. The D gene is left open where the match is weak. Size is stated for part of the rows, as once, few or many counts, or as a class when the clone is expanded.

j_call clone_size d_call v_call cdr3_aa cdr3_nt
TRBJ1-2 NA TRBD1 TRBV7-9 CASSLSGGNYGYTF TGTGCCAGCAGCTTATCAGGGGGCAACTATGGCTACACCTTC
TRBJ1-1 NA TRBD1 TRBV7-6 CASSPRAGGTNTEAFF TGTGCCAGCAGCCCGCGGGCAGGGGGTACGAACACTGAAGCTTTCTTT
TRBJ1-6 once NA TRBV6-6 CASRSRQNNSPLHF TGTGCCAGCAGATCCCGACAGAACAATTCACCCCTCCACTTT
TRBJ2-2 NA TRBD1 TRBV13 CASSSTLGTGGTGELFF TGTGCCAGCAGCTCAACCCTAGGGACAGGGGGCACCGGGGAGCTGTTTTTT
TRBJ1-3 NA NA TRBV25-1 CASSEQYSGNTIYF TGTGCCAGCAGTGAGCAATACTCTGGAAACACCATATATTTT
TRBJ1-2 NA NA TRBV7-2 CASSLSIYGYTF TGTGCCAGCAGCTTATCAATCTATGGCTACACCTTC
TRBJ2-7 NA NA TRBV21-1 CASSTGDYYPFRYEQYF TGTGCCAGCAGCACCGGAGATTATTACCCCTTCCGCTACGAGCAGTACTTC
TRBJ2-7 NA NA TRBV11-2 CASSPNPITAYEQYF TGTGCCAGCAGCCCGAACCCTATAACAGCCTACGAGCAGTACTTC
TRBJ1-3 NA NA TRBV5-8 CASSLAGGGGNTIYF TGTGCCAGCAGCTTGGCGGGGGGCGGTGGAAACACCATATATTTT
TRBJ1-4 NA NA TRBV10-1 CASSVRIDEKLFF TGCGCCAGCAGTGTCCGCATCGATGAAAAACTGTTTTTT
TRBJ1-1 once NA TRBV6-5 CASSHGGRTEAFF TGTGCCAGCAGTCACGGTGGGAGGACTGAAGCTTTCTTT
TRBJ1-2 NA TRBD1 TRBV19 CASSLRTGVDYTF TGTGCCAGTAGTCTCAGGACAGGGGTGGACTACACCTTC
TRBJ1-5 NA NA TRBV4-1 CASSQSPGQRGQPQHF TGCGCCAGCAGCCAAAGCCCTGGACAGCGAGGTCAGCCCCAGCATTTT
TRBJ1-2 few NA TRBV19 CASSYGGRYGYTF TGTGCCAGTAGTTACGGGGGACGCTATGGCTACACCTTC
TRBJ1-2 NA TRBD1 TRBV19 CASSKGSGQTNYGYTF TGTGCCAGTAGTAAAGGTTCGGGACAGACCAACTATGGCTACACCTTC
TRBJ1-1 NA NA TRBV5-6 CASSLSWGSEAFF TGTGCCAGCAGCTTATCTTGGGGGAGCGAAGCTTTCTTT
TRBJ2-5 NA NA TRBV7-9 CASTRGETQYF TGTGCCAGCACCCGGGGGGAGACCCAGTACTTC
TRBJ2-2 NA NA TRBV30 CAWSLLAMNTGELFF TGTGCCTGGAGTCTACTAGCTATGAACACCGGGGAGCTGTTTTTT
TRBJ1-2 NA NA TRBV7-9 CASSASGTNYGYTF TGTGCCAGCAGCGCGTCCGGGACTAACTATGGCTACACCTTC
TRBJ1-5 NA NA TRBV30 CAWSHPRGNQPQHF TGTGCCTGGAGTCACCCGCGGGGCAATCAGCCCCAGCATTTT
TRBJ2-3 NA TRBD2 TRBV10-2 CASSRLAGSTDTQYF TGCGCCAGCAGTAGACTAGCCGGAAGCACAGATACGCAGTATTTT
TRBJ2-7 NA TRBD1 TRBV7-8 CASSFLLGQGGTYEQYF TGTGCCAGCAGCTTTCTTTTAGGACAGGGAGGAACCTACGAGCAGTACTTC
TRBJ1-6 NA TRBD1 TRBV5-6 CASSLGQGASNSPLHF TGTGCCAGCAGCTTGGGACAGGGGGCTTCTAATTCACCCCTCCACTTT
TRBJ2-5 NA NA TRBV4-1 CASSQALAGETQYF TGCGCCAGCAGCCAGGCACTAGCAGGCGAGACCCAGTACTTC
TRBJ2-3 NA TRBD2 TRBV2 CASSGGGAGGRTDTQYF TGTGCCAGCAGTGGAGGCGGGGCGGGGGGGCGCACAGATACGCAGTATTTT
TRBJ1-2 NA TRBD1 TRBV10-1 CASSESGTVPNTF TGCGCCAGCAGTGAGTCTGGGACAGTGCCAAACACCTTC
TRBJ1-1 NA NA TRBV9 CASSVVAENTEAFF TGTGCCAGCAGCGTAGTTGCAGAGAACACTGAAGCTTTCTTT
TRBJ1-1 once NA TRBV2 CASSPRESAFF TGTGCCAGCAGCCCCAGGGAGTCGGCTTTCTTT
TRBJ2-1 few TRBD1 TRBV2 CASIFIRGQGDEQFF TGTGCCAGTATATTCATCCGGGGACAGGGCGATGAGCAGTTCTTC
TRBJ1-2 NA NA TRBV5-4 CASSMNRVSNYGYTF TGTGCCAGCAGCATGAACAGGGTTAGCAACTATGGCTACACCTTC
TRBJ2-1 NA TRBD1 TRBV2 CASSGAGTGFSFKSYNEQFF TGTGCCAGCAGTGGGGCCGGGACAGGGTTTTCTTTCAAGTCCTACAATGAGCAGTTCTTC
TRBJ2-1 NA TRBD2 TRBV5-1 CASSPGLVYNEQFF TGCGCCAGCAGCCCCGGACTAGTCTACAATGAGCAGTTCTTC
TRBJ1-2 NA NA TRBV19 CASSSFKTGPNGYTF TGTGCCAGTAGTAGCTTCAAGACAGGTCCCAATGGCTACACCTTC
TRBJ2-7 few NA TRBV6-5 CASSSQGGGSIDEQYF TGTGCCAGCAGTTCCCAAGGGGGGGGCTCGATCGACGAGCAGTACTTC
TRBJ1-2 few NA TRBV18 CASSPGQQSNYGYTF TGTGCCAGCTCACCGGGGCAGCAGTCAAACTATGGCTACACCTTC